A single sample is the source of the 25 T cell receptor beta chains below, sequenced in a study of metastatic and nonmetastatic thyroid tumors. All patients reached thyroid surgery having received no treatment beforehand. Using MiXCR, TCRdb re-called clones from the PCR reads. The data hold about 15,000 clones, with around 29% observed a single time. The sequenced material came from adjacent normal tissue. The receptors come from a female donor with papillary thyroid cancer or a benign thyroid nodule (not recorded which). Some clones in this sample may be carry-over from other donors' samples.

About this clone itself: The DNA is left out, because the CDR3 cannot be placed on it with certainty; the CDR3 is given as TCRdb lists it. This chain connects TRBV9 to TRBJ2-1; TRBD2, the D gene given by the table, was not confirmed from the DNA. The CDR3 spans 16 amino acids, including both terminal residues. In germline, CDR1 is SGDLS, CDR2 YYNGEE. The CDR3 reads CASSVGCGTSGGAEFF.

The table lists this clone with many counts. The germline gene is not matched at one end of the junction; a read error may be the cause. V gene TRBV10-3 combines with J gene TRBJ2-1, with D possibly TRBD2 on 5 matching bases. This CDR3 is 13 amino acids long. Germline assignment: CDR1 ENHRY and CDR2 SYGVKD. CDR3 sequence reads: CASSGLSSNEQFF. DNA of the CDR3: TGTGCCTCATCTGGACTCTCCTCCAATGAGCAGTTCTTC.

This chain joins TRBV20-1 and TRBJ2-7; tentative D call: TRBD2 (5 bases). Trimming took off 4 bases at V and 4 bases at J, with 11 bases between the two ends. The CDR3 is 12 amino acids. Germline lookup yields CDR1 DFQATT and CDR2 SNEGSKA (reference sequence). CDR3: CSATGGGYEQYF. The CDR3 region has the DNA TGCAGTGCTACTGGCGGAGGATACGAGCAGTACTTC.

This clone was found a few times. Its ends do not fully match the called genes, so a read error is possible. This rearrangement joins TRBV6-1 to TRBJ1-4; the D is unclear. Germline V CDR1 and CDR2: MNHNS, SASEGT. This CDR3 contains 12 residues. The CDR3 is CTRNTLREKLFF. The CDR3 nucleotides read TGTACCAGAAACACACTAAGGGAAAAACTGTTTTTT.

This clone has just a few counts. The junction and the germline gene differ at one end; a read error may be behind it. The rearrangement uses TRBV10-2 and TRBJ1-6; D gene unclear. CDR3 length equals 11 residues. Germline V gene lookup returns CDR1 WSHSY and CDR2 SAAADI. The CDR3 DNA reads as TGCGCCAACACCCACACCAGGCCCCTCCACTTC. Its translation is CANTHTRPLHF.

The chain is built from TRBV6-1 and TRBJ2-5; 7 bases line up with TRBD2. Trimming removed 6 bases from V and 14 bases from J; junction bases left unmatched: 21. Per germline, CDR1 MNHNS and CDR2 SASEGT. This CDR3 has 15 residues. The CDR3 coding sequence is TGTGCCAGCAGACAGGCCGGGACTAATAGGGAGACCCCCTACTTC. Its protein is CASRQAGTNRETPYF.

CDR3 DNA sequence: TGTGCCATCAGCCCAGACTCTCAGAGACCCTACAATGAGCAGTTCTTC. Encoded protein: CAISPDSQRPYNEQFF. The chain has TRBV10-3 and TRBJ2-1, with D uncertain. Trimming removed 6 bases from V and 2 bases from J, with 17 bases in between. Germline values: CDR1 ENHRY, CDR2 SYGVKD. CDR3 length: 16 residues.

The count of this clone is one. The chain recombines TRBV30 with TRBJ2-5; TRBD1 or TRBD2 may be the D gene (5 bases each). The V gene's germline CDR1 is GTSNPN and CDR2 SVGIG (reference sequence). CDR3 length: 14 amino acids. V was clipped by 0 bases and J by 7 bases, with 15 bases between them. CDR3 sequence: CAWSVMDGGTTQYF. For the CDR3, the DNA is TGTGCCTGGAGTGTAATGGATGGGGGTACGACCCAGTACTTC. Drawing the rest from reference TRBV30 and TRBJ2-5, the complete variable domain is SQTIHQWPATLVQPVGSPLSLECTVEGTSNPNLYWYRQAAGRGLQLLFYSVGIGQISSEVPQNLSASRPQDRQFILSSKKLLLSDSGFYLCAWSVMDGGTTQYFGPGTRLLVL.

With regard to this clone: Other DNA sequences in the sample encode the same CDR3. This chain uses TRBV6-1 with TRBJ2-5; perhaps TRBD1 as D (6 bases). Trimming cost V 6 bases and J 8 bases, with 16 bases left between them. The CDR3 length is 13 residues. The germline V gene encodes CDR1 MNHNS and CDR2 SASEGT. Here the CDR3 reads CASSRQQGGTQYF. CDR3 nucleotides: TGTGCCAGCAGCAGGCAGCAAGGGGGTACCCAGTACTTC.

This chain uses TRBV6-1 with TRBJ2-3; 10 bases are a match to TRBD2. Germline CDR1 is MNHNS and CDR2 is SASEGT. The ends lost 5 bases at V and 7 bases at J; junction bases unmatched: 9. This CDR3 is 15 amino acids long. This CDR3 reads CASSSSSGRGNTQYF. DNA of the CDR3: TGTGCCAGCAGTTCGTCTAGCGGGAGAGGGAATACGCAGTATTTT.

The V and J genes are TRBV7-2 and TRBJ1-2; D perhaps matches TRBD1 (5 bases). V was pared by 5 bases and J by 6 bases, with 13 bases between. This CDR3 is built from 13 residues. CDR1 is SGHTA and CDR2 is FQGNSA in the germline V gene. The CDR3 nucleotides read TGTGCCAGCAGCAAGGGGTGGGCTGATGGCTACACCTTC. Its protein is CASSKGWADGYTF.

The V gene is TRBV11-2, the J gene TRBJ1-2, with D unresolved. The germline V and J ends were trimmed by 5 bases and 8 bases, with 12 bases remaining between them. Germline assignment: CDR1 SGHAT and CDR2 FQNNGV. The CDR3 is made up of 12 amino acids. The CDR3, as DNA: TGTGCCAGCAGCGGCAACGTGGACGGCTACACCTTC. Its translation: CASSGNVDGYTF.

V and J are TRBV7-9 and TRBJ1-1; no reliable D call. The CDR3 extends over 14 amino acids. Germline lookup yields CDR1 SEHNR and CDR2 FQNEAQ (reference sequence). Trimming removed 1 base at V and 1 base at J, with 7 bases between. In nucleotides, the CDR3 is TGTGCCAGCAGCTTAGGTGGAGAGAACACTGAAGCTTTCTTT. Translating gives CASSLGGENTEAFF.

The chain uses TRBV7-2 and TRBJ2-3; 7 bases fit TRBD2. Germline V gene lookup returns CDR1 SGHTA and CDR2 FQGNSA. CDR3 length: 14 amino acids. V was clipped by 7 bases and J by 2 bases; unmatched bases: 6. The CDR3 nucleotides read TGTGCCAGCAACTCCAGCGGGGACACAGATACGCAGTATTTT. Protein: CASNSSGDTDTQYF.

This clone appeared a few times. The V gene is TRBV20-1, the J gene TRBJ1-6; D is unclear. V lost 3 bases, J lost 3 bases, and 6 bases lay in between. Germline V gene lookup returns CDR1 DFQATT and CDR2 SNEGSKA (reference sequence). This CDR3 region has 13 residues. CDR3 residues: CSASRDYNSPLHF. In nucleotides, the CDR3 is TGCAGTGCTAGTAGGGACTATAATTCACCCCTCCACTTT.

In this sample, this clone turned up a few times. The chain links TRBV6-1 to TRBJ2-3; 9 positions agree with TRBD1. J was trimmed by 0 bases and V by 10 bases; bases with no gene match: 11. Germline loops: CDR1 MNHNS, CDR2 SASEGT. The CDR3 sequence is 16 residues long. CDR3 DNA: TGTGCCACCGCTATGAGGGGGACAGGGAGCACAGATACGCAGTATTTT. Protein: CATAMRGTGSTDTQYF.

V usage is TRBV6-5 and J usage is TRBJ1-2; the D gene is possibly TRBD1 (5 bases). The length of the CDR3 is 13 residues. Germline V gene sequence: CDR1 MNHEY, CDR2 SVGAGI. V shed 1 base and J shed 8 bases, with 11 bases lying between them. The CDR3 region has the DNA TGTGCCAGCAGTTACTTCCAGGGAAGAGGCTACACCTTC. It specifies CASSYFQGRGYTF.

This clone qualifies as medium-sized. The rearrangement joins TRBV9 to TRBJ2-7; D remains unclear. The CDR3 covers 13 residues. The germline V gene encodes CDR1 SGDLS and CDR2 YYNGEE. With 0 bases removed from V and 2 bases from J, the gap between germline ends came to 6 bases. CDR3 DNA sequence: TGTGCCAGCAGCGTAGCCCCTACCTACGAGCAGTACTTC. Protein sequence: CASSVAPTYEQYF.

The rearrangement joins TRBV10-1 to TRBJ1-1; tentatively, D is TRBD1 (6 bases). CDR1 WNHNN and CDR2 SYGVQD come from the germline V gene (reference sequence). This CDR3 is built from 13 residues. V lost 7 bases to trimming and J lost 7 bases, with 16 bases between them. CDR3 in DNA: TGCGCCAGCAAAAGACAGGTCGATGATGAAGCTTTCTTT. Amino acid sequence: CASKRQVDDEAFF.

The chain is built from TRBV11-2 and TRBJ2-3; 7 bases are a match to TRBD2. CDR1 is SGHAT and CDR2 is FQNNGV in the germline V gene. Unmatched junction bases numbered 10, after V lost 7 bases and J lost 0 bases. The CDR3 spans 16 residues. CDR3: CASTARASGSTDTQYF. CDR3 sequence (DNA): TGTGCCAGCACCGCGAGGGCTAGCGGCAGCACAGATACGCAGTATTTT. Full variable domain (missing parts from reference TRBV11-2 and TRBJ2-3): EAGVAQSPRYKIIEKRQSVAFWCNPISGHATLYWYQQILGQGPKLLIQFQNNGVVDDSQLPKDRFSAERLKGVDSTLKIQPAKLEDSAVYLCASTARASGSTDTQYFGPGTRLTVL.

This clone was counted a few times. The chain is built from TRBV19 and TRBJ2-7, with TRBD1 matching over 8 bases. The CDR3 consists of 15 residues. The germline V gene has CDR1 LNHDA and CDR2 SQIVND (reference sequence). Losses at the gene ends were 5 bases for V and 1 base for J; bases not matched to a gene: 7. DNA for the CDR3: TGTGCCAGTAGTTACGGACAGGGTGGATCCTACGAGCAGTACTTC. Protein product: CASSYGQGGSYEQYF.

This clone turned up a few times. The chain recombines TRBV27 with TRBJ2-2, with 8 bases fitting TRBD1. Germline values: CDR1 MNHEY, CDR2 SMNVEV (reference sequence). This CDR3 region has 15 residues. V lost 6 bases to trimming and J lost 3 bases; unmatched junction nucleotides: 6. This CDR3 is CASRRTGGDTGELFF. CDR3 sequence (DNA): TGTGCCAGCAGGCGCACAGGGGGTGACACCGGGGAGCTGTTTTTT.

As DNA, the CDR3 is TGTGCCAGCAGTTACACGACAATGGGCATTCAGTACTTC. It encodes CASSYTTMGIQYF. The V gene is TRBV6-5, the J gene TRBJ2-4; D gene ambiguous. The CDR3 consists of 13 residues. CDR1 and CDR2 (germline): MNHEY, SVGAGI. Deletions cut 2 bases from V and 9 bases from J, with 11 bases between.

There are many counts of this clone. This chain links TRBV6-1 with TRBJ1-2; maybe TRBD1 (5 bases). Trimming cost V 5 bases and J 7 bases, with 14 bases left between them. Germline loops: CDR1 MNHNS, CDR2 SASEGT. The CDR3 length is 13 residues. CDR3: CASSFTGGTGYTF. The CDR3 DNA sequence: TGTGCCAGCAGTTTTACAGGTGGGACTGGCTACACCTTC.

In this sample, this clone turned up a few times. V and J are TRBV6-1 and TRBJ1-4; no definite D call. Germline CDR1 reads MNHNS; CDR2 reads SASEGT. The ends were cut back, 11 bases at V and 0 bases at J, with 10 bases in the middle. The CDR3 has 13 residues. CDR3 protein: CAGGPATNEKLFF. CDR3 in DNA: TGTGCCGGCGGACCAGCAACTAATGAAAAACTGTTTTTT.